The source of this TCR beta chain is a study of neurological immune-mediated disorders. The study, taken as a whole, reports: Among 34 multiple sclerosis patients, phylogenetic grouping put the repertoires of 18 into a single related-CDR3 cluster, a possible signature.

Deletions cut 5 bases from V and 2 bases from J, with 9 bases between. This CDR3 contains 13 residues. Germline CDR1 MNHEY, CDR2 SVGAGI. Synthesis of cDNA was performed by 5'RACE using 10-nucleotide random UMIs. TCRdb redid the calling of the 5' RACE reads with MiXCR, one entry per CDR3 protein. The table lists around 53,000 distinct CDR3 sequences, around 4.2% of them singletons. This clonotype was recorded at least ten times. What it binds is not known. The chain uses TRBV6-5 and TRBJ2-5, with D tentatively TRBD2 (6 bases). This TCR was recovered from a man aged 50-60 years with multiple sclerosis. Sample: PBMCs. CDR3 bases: TGTGCCAGCAGTCCGGGGGTACAAGAGACCCAGTACTTC. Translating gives CASSPGVQETQYF.